Below are 32 T cell receptor beta chains sequenced from a single sample in a study of shared clonotypes between healthy human individuals. Using immunoSEQ multiplex PCR, the repertoire was profiled, and TCRdb retains in-frame clones only, with some absent. The table has approximately 2,300,000 clones, around 90% seen once. Sequencing used naive CD4+ T cells from PBMCs. The subset here: CD45RA+ positively selected. The receptor set was obtained from a man aged 18-30 years in good health. Some clones in this sample may be carry-over from other donors' samples.

The CDR3 coding sequence is TGCGCCAGCGCAAAGATGACTAGCTACAATGAGCAGTTCTTC. Translating it yields CASAKMTSYNEQFF. The V gene is TRBV5-1, the J gene TRBJ2-1; TRBD2 might be the D (6 bases). Trimming cost V 7 bases and J 3 bases, with 14 bases left between them. Germline assignment: CDR1 SGHRS and CDR2 YFSETQ. The CDR3 is 14 residues long.

The gene calls are TRBV7-3 and TRBJ2-1, with D maybe TRBD2 (5 bases). V was pared by 6 bases and J by 6 bases, with 21 bases between. Germline V gene lookup returns CDR1 SGHTA and CDR2 FQGTGA. There are 16 residues in the CDR3. The CDR3 DNA reads as TGTGCCAGCAGTTCACGATTGACGGGAAGTCTCAATGAGCAGTTCTTC. As protein: CASSSRLTGSLNEQFF.

This clone was detected only a few times. Here the CDR3 reads CASSGGVTYEQYF. The CDR3 bases are TGCGCCAGCAGTGGCGGCGTTACCTACGAGCAGTACTTC. The rearrangement joins TRBV5-1 to TRBJ2-7; no reliable D call. The germline V gene encodes CDR1 SGHRS and CDR2 YFSETQ. The CDR3 is 13 residues long. The V end was cut by 5 bases, the J end by 2 bases, with 11 bases between. Full variable domain (outside the CDR3, taken from reference TRBV5-1 and TRBJ2-7): KAGVTQTPRYLIKTRGQQVTLSCSPISGHRSVSWYQQTPGQGLQFLFEYFSETQRNKGNFPGRFSGRQFSNSRSEMNVSTLELGDSALYLCASSGGVTYEQYFGPGTRLTVT.

The chain has TRBV5-1 and TRBJ2-2; weak D call: TRBD1 (6 bases). Germline CDR1 SGHRS, CDR2 YFSETQ. The germline V and J ends were trimmed by 0 bases and 8 bases, with 17 bases remaining between them. The CDR3 loop spans 16 amino acids. CDR3 DNA sequence: TGCGCCAGCAGCTTGGGAACAGGGTCCCTGTCTGGGGAGCTGTTTTTT. It translates to CASSLGTGSLSGELFF.

Concerning this clone itself: This specimen includes other DNA sequences encoding the same CDR3. The chain combines TRBV9 with TRBJ2-3; 7 bases are shared with TRBD1. The V gene's germline CDR1 is SGDLS and CDR2 YYNGEE. This CDR3 is built from 14 residues. With V trimmed by 4 bases and J by 1 base, 3 bases remained unmatched. The CDR3 loop is CASSRDSRTDTQYF. For the CDR3, the DNA is TGTGCCAGCAGCAGGGACAGCCGCACAGATACGCAGTATTTT.

This clone was counted once. The same CDR3 can be traced to other DNA sequences in this sample. This chain connects TRBV7-2 to TRBJ1-5; 9 bases agree with TRBD1. Germline assignment: CDR1 SGHTA and CDR2 FQGNSA. Losses at the gene ends were 1 base for V and 2 bases for J; bases not matched to a gene: 0. This CDR3 has 15 amino acids. CDR3 in DNA: TGTGCCAGCAGCTTAGGGACAGGGGGCAATCAGCCCCAGCATTTT. Amino acid sequence: CASSLGTGGNQPQHF.

The chain carries TRBV18 and TRBJ2-3; 9 bases map to TRBD2. The germline V gene encodes CDR1 KGHSH and CDR2 LQKENI. There are 16 residues in the CDR3. Trimming took 1 base from V and 3 from J; bases not matched to a gene: 5. The CDR3 loop is CASSPRPSGATDTQYF. Written as DNA, the CDR3 is TGTGCCAGCTCACCACGGCCTAGCGGGGCGACAGATACGCAGTATTTT.

V usage is TRBV6-1 and J usage is TRBJ2-5; 10 positions match TRBD1. Losses at the gene ends were 3 bases for V and 9 bases for J; bases not matched to a gene: 4. The germline V gene has CDR1 MNHNS and CDR2 SASEGT. CDR3 length equals 13 residues. The CDR3 DNA reads TGTGCCAGCAGTGATCAAGGACAGGGGGCCCAGTACTTC. It is translated as CASSDQGQGAQYF.

V and J are TRBV6-1 and TRBJ2-7, with 10 bases matching TRBD2. V shed 6 bases, J shed 0 bases, and the junction held 2 bases outside the gene matches. The CDR3 runs to 14 residues. Germline V gene sequence: CDR1 MNHNS, CDR2 SASEGT. The CDR3 nucleotides read TGTGCCAGCAGCCTAGCGGGGGACTCCTACGAGCAGTACTTC. This translates into CASSLAGDSYEQYF.

J is TRBJ1-5 and V is TRBV28, with 10 bases matching TRBD1. This CDR3 comprises 15 residues. Per germline, CDR1 MDHEN and CDR2 SYDVKM. V was clipped by 0 bases and J by 5 bases; unmatched bases: 1. The CDR3 here is CASSLWTGGYQPQHF. CDR3 DNA: TGTGCCAGCAGTTTATGGACAGGGGGCTATCAGCCCCAGCATTTT. Variable domain in full (rest from reference TRBV28 and TRBJ1-5): DVKVTQSSRYLVKRTGEKVFLECVQDMDHENMFWYRQDPGLGLRLIYFSYDVKMKEKGDIPEGYSVSREKKERFSLILESASTNQTSMYLCASSLWTGGYQPQHFGDGTRLSIL.

This chain joins TRBV18 and TRBJ2-7, with 11 nucleotides matching TRBD2. V gave up 4 bases and J gave up 6 bases; unmatched junction bases: 2. CDR1 is KGHSH, CDR2 LQKENI, per germline. The CDR3 loop spans 13 amino acids. CDR3 protein: CASSLTSGSEQYF. The CDR3 DNA reads TGTGCCAGCTCACTCACTAGCGGGAGCGAGCAGTACTTC.

CDR3 sequence: CASSTLQGAEAFF. Here the CDR3 DNA reads TGTGCCAGTAGTACCCTACAGGGGGCTGAAGCTTTCTTT. The chain joins TRBV19 to TRBJ1-1, with TRBD1 matching over 8 bases. CDR1 is LNHDA and CDR2 is SQIVND in the germline V gene (reference sequence). The ends lost 4 bases at V and 6 bases at J; junction bases unmatched: 4. The CDR3 covers 13 residues.

The chain employs TRBV30 and TRBJ2-6; D is possibly TRBD1 (5 bases). Trimming removed 0 bases from V and 0 bases from J, with 15 bases in between. Germline V gene sequence: CDR1 GTSNPN, CDR2 SVGIG (reference sequence). The CDR3 has 18 amino acids. The CDR3 DNA is TGTGCCTGGAGTGTATACCGACGGACATACTCTGGGGCCAACGTCCTGACTTTC. Amino acid sequence: CAWSVYRRTYSGANVLTF.

As for this clone: This specimen includes other DNA sequences encoding the same CDR3. V usage is TRBV5-4 and J usage is TRBJ2-3; no clear D gene. Trimming shortened V by 3 bases and J by 3 bases, and 8 bases separated the two germline ends. The CDR3 covers 13 residues. CDR1 is SGHNT and CDR2 is YYREEE in the germline V gene (reference sequence). The CDR3 region has the DNA TGTGCCAGCAGCTCGGATCCTACAGATACGCAGTATTTT. Protein: CASSSDPTDTQYF.

The rearrangement joins TRBV28 to TRBJ2-6; D possibly matches TRBD1 or TRBD2 (5 bases each). The CDR3 is 16 residues long. V was cut by 3 bases and J by 4 bases, with 13 bases left in between. Germline V lookup: CDR1 MDHEN, CDR2 SYDVKM. In DNA form, the CDR3 reads TGTGCCAGCAGTTTGCGAGGGACCGGGGGGGCCAACGTCCTGACTTTC. This gives the protein CASSLRGTGGANVLTF.

The gene calls are TRBV5-4 and TRBJ2-7; perhaps TRBD2 as D (5 bases). V was trimmed by 3 bases and J by 0 bases, leaving 10 bases between them. CDR3 length: 14 residues. In germline, CDR1 is SGHNT, CDR2 YYREEE (reference sequence). The CDR3 DNA reads as TGTGCCAGCAGCTCGTCCCGGGGCTCCTACGAGCAGTACTTC. Protein sequence: CASSSSRGSYEQYF.

The rearrangement links TRBV7-3 to TRBJ2-2, with 8 bases identical to TRBD2. V lost 6 bases and J lost 0; bases outside the gene matches: 6. The CDR3 is 16 residues long. Germline V gene lookup returns CDR1 SGHTA and CDR2 FQGTGA. Written as DNA, the CDR3 is TGTGCCAGCAGTAAACTAGCGGTCGCGAACACCGGGGAGCTGTTTTTT. The encoded protein is CASSKLAVANTGELFF.

This clone showed up just once. Other DNA sequences from this sample encode an identical CDR3 as well. The genes are TRBV2 and TRBJ1-5, with D unclear. The V gene's germline CDR1 is SNHLY and CDR2 FYNNEI. V lost 3 bases and J 0 bases, leaving 6 bases between the germline ends. This CDR3 region has 14 residues. The CDR3 protein is CASSDRYSNQPQHF. In DNA form, the CDR3 reads TGTGCCAGCAGTGACCGCTATAGCAATCAGCCCCAGCATTTT. The full variable domain, rest sourced from reference TRBV2 and TRBJ1-5, is EPEVTQTPSHQVTQMGQEVILRCVPISNHLYFYWYRQILGQKVEFLVSFYNNEISEKSEIFDDQFSVERPDGSNFTLKIRSTKLEDSAMYFCASSDRYSNQPQHFGDGTRLSIL.

This sequence joins TRBV6-6 and TRBJ2-7; D gene uncertain. The CDR3 runs to 14 residues. The ends were cut back, 2 bases at V and 0 bases at J, with 8 bases in the middle. In germline, CDR1 is MNHNY, CDR2 SVGAGI (reference sequence). The CDR3 coding sequence is TGTGCCAGCAGTTACGAGGTCTTCTCCTACGAGCAGTACTTC. Encoded protein: CASSYEVFSYEQYF.

J is TRBJ2-7 and V is TRBV28; D is undetermined. V dropped 6 bases and J dropped 6 bases, with 6 bases sitting between them. The CDR3 sequence is 10 residues long. Germline CDR1 MDHEN, CDR2 SYDVKM. This CDR3 is CASSRSEQYF. The CDR3 DNA sequence: TGTGCCAGCAGCCGTTCCGAGCAGTACTTC.

A single count supports this clone. Within the sample, other DNA sequences also encode this same CDR3. The rearrangement uses TRBV9 and TRBJ1-1, with 9 bases matching TRBD1. The CDR3 contains 14 residues. Trimming took 2 bases from V and 4 from J; bases not matched to a gene: 3. Per germline, CDR1 SGDLS and CDR2 YYNGEE. CDR3 protein: CASSVGQGGTEAFF. The CDR3 DNA is TGTGCCAGCAGCGTGGGACAGGGAGGCACTGAAGCTTTCTTT.

As regards this clone: The same CDR3 is also encoded by other DNA sequences in this sample. The chain links TRBV9 to TRBJ1-1; no reliable D call. The CDR3 length is 14 residues. CDR1 is SGDLS and CDR2 is YYNGEE in the germline V gene. V gave up 0 bases and J gave up 2 bases, with 8 bases separating them. The CDR3: CASSVALGNTEAFF. CDR3 DNA: TGTGCCAGCAGCGTAGCTCTGGGTAACACTGAAGCTTTCTTT. Full variable domain (rest looked up from reference TRBV9 and TRBJ1-1): DSGVTQTPKHLITATGQRVTLRCSPRSGDLSVYWYQQSLDQGLQFLIQYYNGEERAKGNILERFSAQQFPDLHSELNLSSLELGDSALYFCASSVALGNTEAFFGQGTRLTVV.

This clone appeared a few times. The chain is built from TRBV7-6 and TRBJ1-4; D unclear. V shed 4 bases and J shed 6 bases, with 6 bases lying between them. This CDR3 is built from 12 residues. Looked up from germline, CDR1 is SGHVS and CDR2 is FNYEAQ. CDR3 protein: CASSSKDEKLFF. The CDR3 region has the DNA TGTGCCAGCAGCTCGAAAGATGAAAAACTGTTTTTT.

The chain couples TRBV4-1 to TRBJ1-4; a possible D gene is TRBD1 (6 bases). Germline V CDR1 and CDR2: MGHRA, YSYEKL. The V gene lost 3 bases and the J gene lost 7 bases, with 18 bases spanning the gap. This CDR3 has 16 residues. For the CDR3, the DNA is TGCGCCAGCAGCCAGGAGGGACACCCCATGAGTGAAAAACTGTTTTTT. This gives the protein CASSQEGHPMSEKLFF.

The rearrangement links TRBV7-2 to TRBJ1-5; D gene ambiguous. This CDR3 contains 14 residues. Germline CDR1 SGHTA, CDR2 FQGNSA. Trimming took 3 bases from V and 3 from J, leaving 9 bases between them. The chain's CDR3 is CASSLGLVNQPQHF. CDR3 sequence (DNA): TGTGCCAGCAGCTTGGGGTTGGTCAATCAGCCCCAGCATTTT. The full variable domain, rest sourced from reference TRBV7-2 and TRBJ1-5, is GAGVSQSPSNKVTEKGKDVELRCDPISGHTALYWYRQSLGQGLEFLIYFQGNSAPDKSGLPSDRFSAERTGGSVSTLTIQRTQQEDSAVYLCASSLGLVNQPQHFGDGTRLSIL.

This rearrangement joins TRBV2 to TRBJ2-3; maybe TRBD1 (6 bases). Germline V gene lookup returns CDR1 SNHLY and CDR2 FYNNEI. V was pared by 6 bases and J by 5 bases, with 15 bases between. This CDR3 has 14 residues. The CDR3 loop reads CASSETMTGDTQYF. As DNA, the CDR3 is TGTGCCAGCAGCGAAACTATGACAGGAGATACGCAGTATTTT. The whole variable domain, filled in from reference TRBV2 and TRBJ2-3, reads EPEVTQTPSHQVTQMGQEVILRCVPISNHLYFYWYRQILGQKVEFLVSFYNNEISEKSEIFDDQFSVERPDGSNFTLKIRSTKLEDSAMYFCASSETMTGDTQYFGPGTRLTVL.

The rearrangement joins TRBV6-6 to TRBJ2-5, with 10 bases matching TRBD1. J was trimmed by 2 bases and V by 8 bases; bases with no gene match: 2. The CDR3 is made up of 13 amino acids. Germline V gene sequence: CDR1 MNHNY, CDR2 SVGAGI (reference sequence). Here the CDR3 DNA reads TGTGCCAGCGGGACAGGGGTTCAAGAGACCCAGTACTTC. It translates to CASGTGVQETQYF.

The genes are TRBV2 and TRBJ2-7; TRBD1 matches 10 bases. V shed 6 bases and J 2 bases; nucleotides not matched to a gene: 7. Germline V gene sequence: CDR1 SNHLY, CDR2 FYNNEI. The CDR3 loop spans 15 amino acids. CDR3 protein: CASSPRGQGAYEQYF. CDR3 in DNA: TGTGCCAGCAGCCCCCGAGGACAGGGGGCCTACGAGCAGTACTTC.

V is TRBV6-5 and J is TRBJ2-7; D gene ambiguous. Germline assignment: CDR1 MNHEY and CDR2 SVGAGI. V was clipped by 0 bases and J by 2 bases, with 11 bases between them. CDR3 length: 15 residues. The CDR3: CASSYSAIGPYEQYF. DNA for the CDR3: TGTGCCAGCAGTTACTCGGCCATAGGTCCCTACGAGCAGTACTTC.

The chain is built from TRBV7-2 and TRBJ2-5, with 10 bases lining up with TRBD1. The CDR3 extends over 16 amino acids. The germline CDR1 and CDR2 sequences are SGHTA and FQGNSA. V lost 0 bases and J lost 5; bases outside the gene matches: 6. The CDR3 DNA reads TGTGCCAGCAGCTTAGCGCTGGGACAGGGGTGGGAGACCCAGTACTTC. This gives the protein CASSLALGQGWETQYF.

With regard to this clone: Additional DNA sequences in this sample encode the identical CDR3. The J gene is TRBJ2-7, the V gene TRBV28, with TRBD1 matching over 9 bases. With 6 bases clipped from V and 4 bases from J, the junction kept 10 bases outside the gene matches. From germline, CDR1 is MDHEN and CDR2 SYDVKM. There are 15 residues in the CDR3. The CDR3 DNA is TGTGCCAGCAGCCTGCCGGGACAGGGCATTTACGAGCAGTACTTC. Its translation: CASSLPGQGIYEQYF.

The chain employs TRBV18 and TRBJ2-3, with D maybe TRBD1 (6 bases). V lost 3 bases and J 2 bases, leaving 12 bases between the germline ends. Germline loops: CDR1 KGHSH, CDR2 LQKENI. There are 15 residues in the CDR3. This CDR3 reads CASSPWTENTDTQYF. The DNA of the CDR3 is TGTGCCAGCTCACCTTGGACAGAGAACACAGATACGCAGTATTTT.